This T cell receptor (beta chain) was captured in a study of cytomegalovirus exposure and HLA in healthy donors. About this clone: Its specificity is not known.

Study-wide findings and caveats: In a later analysis, specific HLA alleles were associated with approximately 17,000 TCR beta sequences at a 0.05 false discovery rate. In a later analysis, V- and J-gene trimming of beta chains associated with a DCLRE1C missense variant, replicated independently. Confirmation was obtained in vitro that a few CMV-associated chains are specific for CMV antigens. Despite most TCR sequences being rare, some public TCRs occurred in many donors.

The study ran its PCR with 60 Vbeta and 13 Jbeta primers. Repertoires were generated with immunoSEQ multiplex PCR, while TCRdb's copy carries only in-frame clones and drops some. The table has about 120,000 clones, 60% to 75% seen once. CDR3 length equals 15 residues. Trimming left V 7 bases short and J 5 bases short, with 15 bases between. The germline gives CDR1 MNHEY, CDR2 SMNVEV (reference sequence). The chain couples TRBV27 to TRBJ1-6; tentative D call: TRBD1 (6 bases). Sequencing was carried out using PBMCs. The TCR originated in a woman aged 40 to 50 in good health and CMV-seropositive. CDR3 nucleotide sequence: TGTGCCAGCACGCCAACAGGGACGAATAATTCACCCCTCCACTTT. Its protein product is CASTPTGTNNSPLHF.